A single sample gave rise to the 13 T cell receptor beta chains below, sequenced in a study of blood T cell repertoires in COVID-19 (dated by TCRdb to the early 2020s). The protocol used for the library was the immunoSEQ multiplex PCR assay. TCRdb stores this immuneACCESS table with in-frame sequences only. Part of the clones is absent; in the studies checked, under half of the shortfall reflects unresolved V genes, and no reason is known for the rest. This sample is represented by 290,000 or so clones; around 90% of them were singletons. Around 4.5% of the sample is taken by the ten largest. The sample was PBMCs or T cells enriched from blood (not recorded which). Every receptor here comes from a young woman with acute COVID-19.

The chain recombines TRBV1 with TRBJ2-7; TRBD2 was called by the table and not checked on the DNA. TRBV1 is reported as a pseudogene. CDR3 length: 18 amino acids. The CDR3 loop is CTSSHPWGGGPAYYEQYF. CDR3 coding DNA: TGCACCAGCAGCCACCCTTGGGGCGGGGGGCCAGCCTACTACGAGCAGTACTTC.

This sequence joins TRBV27 and TRBJ2-2, with 7 positions matching TRBD1. The CDR3 is made up of 15 amino acids. Trimming removed 8 bases from V and 1 base from J; junction bases left unmatched: 7. Germline CDR1 is MNHEY and CDR2 is SMNVEV (reference sequence). The CDR3: CASRSGTVNTGELFF. CDR3 DNA: TGTGCCAGCCGTTCCGGGACAGTGAACACCGGGGAGCTGTTTTTT.

This sequence joins TRBV30 and TRBJ2-7, with TRBD2 as a possible D gene (6 bases). The CDR3 has 19 residues. The V end was cut by 4 bases, the J end by 1 base, with 29 bases between. Germline assignment: CDR1 GTSNPN and CDR2 SVGIG (reference sequence). As DNA, the CDR3 is TGTGCCTGGAACCTCCATGCAGGGAGGTGGTCCGACTCATCCTACGAGCAGTACTTC. Translated, it gives CAWNLHAGRWSDSSYEQYF.

The J gene is TRBJ2-2, the V gene TRBV7-2; TRBD1 might be the D (8 bases). The germline V gene encodes CDR1 SGHTA and CDR2 FQGNSA. The germline V and J ends were trimmed by 5 bases and 7 bases, with 17 bases remaining between them. This CDR3 is 15 amino acids long. CDR3 amino acids: CASSADREGYGELFF. The CDR3, as DNA: TGTGCCAGCAGCGCGGACAGGGAGGGGTACGGGGAGCTGTTTTTT. The full variable domain, with the rest looked up from reference TRBV7-2 and TRBJ2-2, is GAGVSQSPSNKVTEKGKDVELRCDPISGHTALYWYRQSLGQGLEFLIYFQGNSAPDKSGLPSDRFSAERTGGSVSTLTIQRTQQEDSAVYLCASSADREGYGELFFGEGSRLTVL.

The genes are TRBV27 and TRBJ1-5, with 7 bases that match TRBD1. CDR3 length: 16 residues. The V segment lost 5 bases and the J segment 2 bases; nucleotides outside the gene matches: 9. Germline loops: CDR1 MNHEY, CDR2 SMNVEV (reference sequence). DNA for the CDR3: TGTGCCAGCAGTGGGCTGAGACAGGGCGGCAATCAGCCCCAGCATTTT. This translates into CASSGLRQGGNQPQHF.

V and J are TRBV19 and TRBJ1-5, with 11 bases that match TRBD1. Germline lookup yields CDR1 LNHDA and CDR2 SQIVND (reference sequence). V shed 7 bases and J 6 bases; nucleotides not matched to a gene: 8. The CDR3 length is 15 residues. The CDR3 nucleotides read TGTGCCAGTAACCCGGACAGGGGGCCGAGTCAGCCCCAGCATTTT. Translated: CASNPDRGPSQPQHF.

The genes are TRBV5-6 and TRBJ2-1; 11 bases agree with TRBD2. V lost 2 bases to trimming and J lost 9 bases; unmatched junction nucleotides: 4. CDR1 is SGHDT, CDR2 YYEEEE, per germline. This CDR3 region has 14 residues. CDR3 sequence: CASSLTSGRGEQFF. The CDR3 DNA reads TGTGCCAGCAGCTTAACTAGCGGGAGAGGTGAGCAGTTCTTC.

This chain uses TRBV5-1 with TRBJ2-7; 7 bases agree with TRBD1. In germline, CDR1 is SGHRS, CDR2 YFSETQ. J lost 6 bases, V lost 1 base, and 4 bases had no gene match. The CDR3 sequence is 13 residues long. CDR3 coding DNA: TGCGCCAGCAGCTTGAGACAGGGTACCGAGCAGTACTTC. Protein sequence: CASSLRQGTEQYF. Using reference TRBV5-1 and TRBJ2-7 for the parts outside the CDR3, the full variable domain is KAGVTQTPRYLIKTRGQQVTLSCSPISGHRSVSWYQQTPGQGLQFLFEYFSETQRNKGNFPGRFSGRQFSNSRSEMNVSTLELGDSALYLCASSLRQGTEQYFGPGTRLTVT.

This chain connects TRBV6-5 to TRBJ2-7, with 9 bases fitting TRBD1. The CDR3 length is 15 residues. Looked up from germline, CDR1 is MNHEY and CDR2 is SVGAGI. The V segment lost 4 bases and the J segment 9 bases; nucleotides outside the gene matches: 13. The CDR3 bases are TGTGCCAGCAGTTCCCGAGCGGGACAGGGAATGGTGCAGTACTTC. This codes for CASSSRAGQGMVQYF.

CDR3 sequence reads: CASSHPREPPYEQYF. In DNA form, the CDR3 reads TGTGCCAGCAGCCATCCCCGGGAACCTCCCTACGAGCAGTACTTC. V is TRBV3-1 (or the pseudogene TRBV3-2) and J is TRBJ2-7, with a tentative D call TRBD2 (5 bases). V lost 3 bases to trimming and J lost 2 bases, with 14 bases between them. CDR3 size: 15 residues. Germline V lookup: CDR1 LGHDT, CDR2 YNNKEL (reference sequence).

This clone appeared a few times. The V and J genes are TRBV28 and TRBJ1-1; TRBD1 matches 9 bases. The length of the CDR3 is 15 residues. In germline, CDR1 is MDHEN, CDR2 SYDVKM. After removal of 4 bases from V and 6 bases from J, the junction contained 9 bases not matched to a gene. The CDR3 DNA follows: TGTGCCAGCAGTTCCGAAGGGACAGGGAGGGCTGAAGCTTTCTTT. Its protein is CASSSEGTGRAEAFF.

The V gene is TRBV9, the J gene TRBJ1-1, with 8 bases identical to TRBD1. With V trimmed by 7 bases and J by 0 bases, 8 bases remained unmatched. CDR1 is SGDLS and CDR2 is YYNGEE in the germline V gene. CDR3 length: 15 residues. CDR3 sequence reads: CASSGQAVMNTEAFF. In DNA form, the CDR3 reads TGTGCCAGCTCGGGACAGGCTGTTATGAACACTGAAGCTTTCTTT.

The J gene is TRBJ1-2, the V gene TRBV27, with 7 bases lining up with TRBD1. CDR1 and CDR2 (germline): MNHEY, SMNVEV (reference sequence). This CDR3 contains 14 residues. Losses at the gene ends were 2 bases for V and 7 bases for J; bases not matched to a gene: 7. The CDR3 DNA reads TGTGCCAGCAGTTTAGGGGACAGATGGGGTGGCTACACCTTC. This sequence encodes CASSLGDRWGGYTF.